These T cell receptor beta chains were read from a single sample in a study of post-analysis software for immune sequencing data. TCRdb reprocessed the PCR reads with MiXCR, giving one entry per CDR3 protein. Seen here are hundreds of thousands of distinct CDR3 sequences, over 45% observed once, and the top ten hold around 10%. Sample: blood. Receptors originate from a girl aged 2 to 10 with multiple sclerosis. Both conserved end residues are trimmed from each CDR3.

j_gene: TRBJ1-1
len: 11
v_gene: TRBV3-1
CDR3aa: ASSHTMNTEAF

j_gene: TRBJ2-3
len: 15
v_gene: TRBV20-1
CDR3aa: SARRGLAGGMADTQY

j_gene: TRBJ2-6
len: 16
v_gene: TRBV7-2
CDR3aa: ASSLDGKGPSGANVLT

j_gene: TRBJ2-3
len: 13
v_gene: TRBV5-1
CDR3aa: ASSLDGLLVDTQY

j_gene: TRBJ1-2
len: 11
v_gene: TRBV5-1
CDR3aa: ASSRDRGSGYT

j_gene: TRBJ1-5
len: 11
v_gene: TRBV20-1
CDR3aa: SVRGVWDQPQH

j_gene: TRBJ2-1
len: 14
v_gene: TRBV12-3/TRBV12-4
CDR3aa: ASSHQLLSSYNEQF

j_gene: NA
len: 12
v_gene: TRBV6-2/TRBV6-3
CDR3aa: ASSRTSSSYEQY

j_gene: TRBJ1-2
len: 13
v_gene: TRBV3-1
CDR3aa: ASSRPGQGLYGYT

j_gene: TRBJ2-1
len: 14
v_gene: TRBV6-4
CDR3aa: ASNLVLEGLGYEQF

j_gene: TRBJ2-1
len: 14
v_gene: TRBV27
CDR3aa: ASSLSRAGAGNEQF

j_gene: TRBJ2-5
len: 11
v_gene: TRBV12-3/TRBV12-4
CDR3aa: ASTQGAGETQY

j_gene: TRBJ2-2
len: 14
v_gene: TRBV9
CDR3aa: ASSEGLAGRTGELF

j_gene: TRBJ2-5
len: 12
v_gene: TRBV10-3
CDR3aa: AISWTGGQETQY

j_gene: TRBJ1-1
len: 9
v_gene: TRBV2
CDR3aa: ASPSTTEAF

j_gene: TRBJ2-1
len: 13
v_gene: TRBV3-1
CDR3aa: ASSQGVQGGTEQF

j_gene: TRBJ2-5
len: 13
v_gene: TRBV2
CDR3aa: ASSGVRRAVETQY

j_gene: TRBJ2-1
len: 14
v_gene: TRBV20-1
CDR3aa: SARGLAGAGYNEQF

j_gene: TRBJ2-5
len: 12
v_gene: TRBV5-6
CDR3aa: ASSLGLPPETQY

j_gene: TRBJ1-5
len: 15
v_gene: TRBV4-1
CDR3aa: ASSQETGGTGGRPQH

j_gene: TRBJ2-3
len: 14
v_gene: TRBV7-6
CDR3aa: ASSLQTSGTTDTQY

j_gene: TRBJ2-3
len: 14
v_gene: TRBV7-7
CDR3aa: ASSSSRAGGSDTQY

j_gene: TRBJ1-2
len: 12
v_gene: TRBV9
CDR3aa: ASSVGESRGGYT

j_gene: TRBJ1-1
len: 12
v_gene: TRBV6-5
CDR3aa: ASSGIDGNTEAF

j_gene: NA
len: 12
v_gene: TRBV20-1
CDR3aa: SARPGGRIDEQY

j_gene: TRBJ2-1
len: 11
v_gene: TRBV6-2/TRBV6-3
CDR3aa: ASGSTGNNEQF

j_gene: TRBJ1-5
len: 13
v_gene: TRBV11-2
CDR3aa: ASSLGPGLNQPQH

j_gene: TRBJ2-7
len: 10
v_gene: TRBV20-1
CDR3aa: SARGQSPSQY

j_gene: TRBJ1-2
len: 12
v_gene: TRBV10-3
CDR3aa: AISELTANYGYT

j_gene: TRBJ2-5
len: 11
v_gene: TRBV5-1
CDR3aa: ASSSQGRETQY

j_gene: TRBJ2-1
len: 15
v_gene: TRBV7-2
CDR3aa: ASSFLRAGDVRDEQF

j_gene: TRBJ2-6
len: 13
v_gene: TRBV2
CDR3aa: ASSEEGAGANVLT

j_gene: TRBJ1-5
len: 12
v_gene: TRBV5-1
CDR3aa: ASSETGGNQPQH

j_gene: TRBJ2-1
len: 12
v_gene: TRBV7-2
CDR3aa: ASSFGTGYNEQF

j_gene: TRBJ2-3
len: 12
v_gene: TRBV5-1
CDR3aa: ASKQRPSTDTQY

j_gene: TRBJ1-2
len: 11
v_gene: TRBV6-6
CDR3aa: ASSSRGHYGYT

j_gene: TRBJ2-1
len: 14
v_gene: TRBV5-1
CDR3aa: ASSLGPTSGSQEQF

j_gene: TRBJ2-7
len: 12
v_gene: TRBV27
CDR3aa: ASRPAGTLYEQY

j_gene: TRBJ2-7
len: 16
v_gene: TRBV15
CDR3aa: ATSRVPRKVLQGYEQY

j_gene: TRBJ2-3
len: 11
v_gene: TRBV20-1
CDR3aa: SARVPFTDTQY

j_gene: TRBJ2-5
len: 12
v_gene: TRBV6-6
CDR3aa: ASSGLAGWETQY

j_gene: TRBJ2-3
len: 14
v_gene: TRBV10-3
CDR3aa: AIRDVRFGSTDAQY

j_gene: TRBJ2-1
len: 11
v_gene: TRBV20-1
CDR3aa: SASLGLDNEQF

j_gene: TRBJ2-1
len: 13
v_gene: TRBV7-2
CDR3aa: ASSLEGAPYNEQF

j_gene: TRBJ2-3
len: 13
v_gene: TRBV6-4
CDR3aa: ASSDGAGGADTQY

j_gene: TRBJ2-2
len: 12
v_gene: TRBV7-2
CDR3aa: ASSFFWDTGELF

j_gene: TRBJ1-5
len: 16
v_gene: TRBV7-2
CDR3aa: ASSLSGDRYGSNQPQH

j_gene: TRBJ2-3
len: 13
v_gene: TRBV5-4
CDR3aa: ASRMDWGGADTQY

j_gene: TRBJ2-5
len: 16
v_gene: TRBV10-3
CDR3aa: AISDPYRGLAGVETQY

j_gene: NA
len: 8
v_gene: TRBV2
CDR3aa: ASAYNEQY

j_gene: TRBJ2-4
len: 12
v_gene: TRBV21-1
CDR3aa: ASNAGVAKNIQY

j_gene: TRBJ2-3
len: 13
v_gene: TRBV28
CDR3aa: ASSPAWGSTDTQY

j_gene: TRBJ1-1
len: 10
v_gene: TRBV29-1
CDR3aa: SAGLTDTEAF

j_gene: TRBJ1-1
len: 12
v_gene: TRBV10-3
CDR3aa: ATRDHQGGTEAF

j_gene: TRBJ2-6
len: 13
v_gene: TRBV12-3/TRBV12-4
CDR3aa: ASSSTGSGANVLT

j_gene: TRBJ2-7
len: 13
v_gene: TRBV5-1
CDR3aa: ASSLDSGGSYEQY

j_gene: TRBJ2-3
len: 11
v_gene: TRBV24-1
CDR3aa: ATSEVSTDTQY

j_gene: TRBJ1-4
len: 13
v_gene: TRBV12-3/TRBV12-4
CDR3aa: ASSPPGPTNEKLF

j_gene: TRBJ1-5
len: 14
v_gene: TRBV7-2
CDR3aa: ASSYAGTGPNQPQH

j_gene: TRBJ2-1
len: 16
v_gene: TRBV12-3/TRBV12-4
CDR3aa: ASSLEGPLAGTYNEQF